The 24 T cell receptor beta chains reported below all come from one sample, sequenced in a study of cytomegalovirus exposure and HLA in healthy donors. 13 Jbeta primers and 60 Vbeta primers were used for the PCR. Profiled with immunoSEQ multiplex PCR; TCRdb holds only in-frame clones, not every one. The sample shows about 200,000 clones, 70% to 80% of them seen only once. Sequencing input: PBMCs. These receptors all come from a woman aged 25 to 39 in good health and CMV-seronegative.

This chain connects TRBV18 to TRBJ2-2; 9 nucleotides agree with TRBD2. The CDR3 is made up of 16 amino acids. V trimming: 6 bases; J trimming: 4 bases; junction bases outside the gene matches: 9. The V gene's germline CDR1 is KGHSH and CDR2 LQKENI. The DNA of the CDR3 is TGTGCCAGCTCTCCCTTGGCGGGAGGGCGCACCGGGGAGCTGTTTTTT. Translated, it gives CASSPLAGGRTGELFF.

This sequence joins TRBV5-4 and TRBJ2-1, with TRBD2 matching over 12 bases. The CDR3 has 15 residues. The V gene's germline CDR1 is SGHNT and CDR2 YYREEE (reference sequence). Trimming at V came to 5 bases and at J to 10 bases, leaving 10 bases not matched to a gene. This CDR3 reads CASSPTSGGSDEQFF. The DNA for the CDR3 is TGTGCCAGCAGTCCTACTAGCGGGGGGTCTGACGAGCAGTTCTTC. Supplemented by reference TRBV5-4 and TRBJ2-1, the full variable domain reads ETGVTQSPTHLIKTRGQQVTLRCSSQSGHNTVSWYQQALGQGPQFIFQYYREEENGRGNFPPRFSGLQFPNYSSELNVNALELDDSALYLCASSPTSGGSDEQFFGPGTRLTVL.

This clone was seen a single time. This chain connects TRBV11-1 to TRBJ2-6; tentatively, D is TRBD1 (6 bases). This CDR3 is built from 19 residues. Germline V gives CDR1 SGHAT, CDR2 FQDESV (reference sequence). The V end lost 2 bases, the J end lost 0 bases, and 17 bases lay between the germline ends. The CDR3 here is CASSLFSTGLVSGANVLTF. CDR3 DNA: TGTGCCAGCAGCTTATTCTCGACAGGCCTAGTCTCTGGGGCCAACGTCCTGACTTTC.

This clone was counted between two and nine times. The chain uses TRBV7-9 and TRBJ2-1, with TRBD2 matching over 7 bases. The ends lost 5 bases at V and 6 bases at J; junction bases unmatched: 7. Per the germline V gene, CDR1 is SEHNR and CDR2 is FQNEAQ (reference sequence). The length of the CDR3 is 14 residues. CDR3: CASSPGLKLNEQFF. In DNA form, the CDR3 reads TGTGCCAGCAGCCCGGGACTAAAACTCAATGAGCAGTTCTTC.

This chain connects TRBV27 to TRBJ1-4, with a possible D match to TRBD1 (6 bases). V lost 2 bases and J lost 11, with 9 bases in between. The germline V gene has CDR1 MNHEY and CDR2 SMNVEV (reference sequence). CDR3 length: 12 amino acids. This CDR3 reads CASSLKQGKLFF. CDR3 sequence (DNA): TGTGCCAGCAGTTTAAAACAGGGTAAACTGTTTTTT.

The CDR3 DNA sequence: TGCGCCAGCAGCCCCGGACAGGAGGGCTATGGCTACACCTTC. Protein product: CASSPGQEGYGYTF. The rearrangement links TRBV5-1 to TRBJ1-2; 7 nucleotides align to TRBD1. V shed 4 bases, J shed 4 bases, and the junction held 7 bases outside the gene matches. Germline V lookup: CDR1 SGHRS, CDR2 YFSETQ. The CDR3 is 14 amino acids.

CDR3 loop: CASSRDRQNTEAFF. The DNA for the CDR3 is TGCGCCAGCAGCCGGGACAGACAGAACACTGAAGCTTTCTTT. The rearrangement links TRBV5-1 to TRBJ1-1, with 7 bases that match TRBD1. CDR3 length equals 14 residues. J lost 1 base, V lost 4 bases, and 4 bases had no gene match. Per the germline V gene, CDR1 is SGHRS and CDR2 is YFSETQ.

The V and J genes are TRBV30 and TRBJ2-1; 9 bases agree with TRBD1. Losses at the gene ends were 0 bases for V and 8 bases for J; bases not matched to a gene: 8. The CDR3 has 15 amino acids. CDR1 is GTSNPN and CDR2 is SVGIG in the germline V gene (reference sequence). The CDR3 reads CAWSVNDRGYYEQFF. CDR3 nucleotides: TGTGCCTGGAGTGTAAACGACAGGGGGTATTATGAGCAGTTCTTC. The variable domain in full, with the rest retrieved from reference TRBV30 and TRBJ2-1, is SQTIHQWPATLVQPVGSPLSLECTVEGTSNPNLYWYRQAAGRGLQLLFYSVGIGQISSEVPQNLSASRPQDRQFILSSKKLLLSDSGFYLCAWSVNDRGYYEQFFGPGTRLTVL.

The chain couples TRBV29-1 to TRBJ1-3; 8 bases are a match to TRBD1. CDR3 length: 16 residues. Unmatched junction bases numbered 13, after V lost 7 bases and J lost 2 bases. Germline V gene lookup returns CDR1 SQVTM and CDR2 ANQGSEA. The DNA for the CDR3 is TGCAGCGCCTTCGGACAGGGAACTGTGGCTGGAAACACCATATATTTT. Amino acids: CSAFGQGTVAGNTIYF.

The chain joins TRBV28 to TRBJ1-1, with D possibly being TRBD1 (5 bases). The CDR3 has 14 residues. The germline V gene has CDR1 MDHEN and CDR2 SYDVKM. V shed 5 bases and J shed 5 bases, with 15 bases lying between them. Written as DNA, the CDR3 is TGTGCCAGCAGTGAGCCGCGGGGGAGTACTGAAGCTTTCTTT. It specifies CASSEPRGSTEAFF.

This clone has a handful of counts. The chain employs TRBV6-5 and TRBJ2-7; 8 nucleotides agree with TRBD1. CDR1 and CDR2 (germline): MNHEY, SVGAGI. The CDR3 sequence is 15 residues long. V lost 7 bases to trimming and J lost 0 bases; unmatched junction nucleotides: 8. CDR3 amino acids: CASTKGDRFSYEQYF. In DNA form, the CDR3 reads TGTGCCAGCACCAAGGGGGACAGGTTCTCCTACGAGCAGTACTTC.

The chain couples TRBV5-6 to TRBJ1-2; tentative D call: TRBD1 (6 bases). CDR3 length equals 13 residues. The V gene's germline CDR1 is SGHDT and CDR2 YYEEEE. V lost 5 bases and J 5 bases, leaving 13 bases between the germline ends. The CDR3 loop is CASRKGGDYGYTF. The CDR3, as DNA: TGTGCCAGCAGAAAGGGGGGGGATTATGGCTACACCTTC.

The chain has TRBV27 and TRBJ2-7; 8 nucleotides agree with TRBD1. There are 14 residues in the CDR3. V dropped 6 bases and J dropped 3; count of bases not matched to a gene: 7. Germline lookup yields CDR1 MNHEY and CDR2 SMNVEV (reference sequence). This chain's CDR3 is CASRLRTGIYEQYF. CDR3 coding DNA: TGTGCCAGCAGACTCCGGACAGGGATCTACGAGCAGTACTTC.

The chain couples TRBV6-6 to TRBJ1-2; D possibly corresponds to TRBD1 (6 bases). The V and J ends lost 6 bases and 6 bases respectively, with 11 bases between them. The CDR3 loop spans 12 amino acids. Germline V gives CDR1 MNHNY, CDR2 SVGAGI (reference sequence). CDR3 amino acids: CASRWTVHGYTF. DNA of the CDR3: TGTGCCAGCAGGTGGACAGTACATGGCTACACCTTC.

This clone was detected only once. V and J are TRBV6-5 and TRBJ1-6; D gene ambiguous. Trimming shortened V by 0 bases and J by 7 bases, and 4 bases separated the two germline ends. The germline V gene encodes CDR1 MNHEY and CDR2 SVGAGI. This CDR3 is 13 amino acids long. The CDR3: CASSYSVNSPLHF. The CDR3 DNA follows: TGTGCCAGCAGTTACTCCGTGAATTCACCCCTCCACTTT.

The CDR3 loop is CASSTGSGGREKLFF. CDR3 coding DNA: TGCGCCAGCAGTACGGGGAGCGGGGGGCGTGAAAAACTGTTTTTT. The chain uses TRBV10-2 and TRBJ1-4; TRBD1 might be the D (6 bases). Germline values: CDR1 WSHSY, CDR2 SAAADI. V lost 5 bases and J lost 7, with 17 bases in between. The CDR3 is made up of 15 amino acids.

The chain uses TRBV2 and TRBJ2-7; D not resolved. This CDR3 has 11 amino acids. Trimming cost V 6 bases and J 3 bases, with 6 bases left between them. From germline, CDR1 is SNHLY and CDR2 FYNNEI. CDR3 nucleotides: TGTGCCAGCAGGCTCTACTACGAGCAGTACTTC. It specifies CASRLYYEQYF. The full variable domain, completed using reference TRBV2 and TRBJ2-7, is EPEVTQTPSHQVTQMGQEVILRCVPISNHLYFYWYRQILGQKVEFLVSFYNNEISEKSEIFDDQFSVERPDGSNFTLKIRSTKLEDSAMYFCASRLYYEQYFGPGTRLTVT.

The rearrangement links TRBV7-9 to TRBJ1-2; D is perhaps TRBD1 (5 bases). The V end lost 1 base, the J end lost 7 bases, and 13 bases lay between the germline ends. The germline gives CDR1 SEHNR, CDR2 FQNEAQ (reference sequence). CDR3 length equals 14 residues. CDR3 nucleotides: TGTGCCAGCAGCTTAGGTGGGGGGGACGGTGGCTACACCTTC. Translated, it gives CASSLGGGDGGYTF.

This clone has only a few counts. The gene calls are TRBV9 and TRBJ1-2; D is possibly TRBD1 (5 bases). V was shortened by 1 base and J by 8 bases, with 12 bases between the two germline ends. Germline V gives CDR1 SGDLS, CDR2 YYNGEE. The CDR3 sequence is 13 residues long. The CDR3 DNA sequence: TGTGCCAGCAGCGTATTGTCAGGGAACGGCTACACCTTC. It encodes CASSVLSGNGYTF.

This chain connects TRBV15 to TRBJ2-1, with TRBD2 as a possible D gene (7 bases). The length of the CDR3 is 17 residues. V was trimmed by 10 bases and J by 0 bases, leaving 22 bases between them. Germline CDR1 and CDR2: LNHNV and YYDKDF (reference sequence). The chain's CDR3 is CAIGVRGGVSSYNEQFF. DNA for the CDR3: TGTGCCATAGGGGTCCGAGGGGGGGTAAGCTCCTACAATGAGCAGTTCTTC. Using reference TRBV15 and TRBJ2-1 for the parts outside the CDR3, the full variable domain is DAMVIQNPRYQVTQFGKPVTLSCSQTLNHNVMYWYQQKSSQAPKLLFHYYDKDFNNEADTPDNFQSRRPNTSFCFLDIRSPGLGDTAMYLCAIGVRGGVSSYNEQFFGPGTRLTVL.

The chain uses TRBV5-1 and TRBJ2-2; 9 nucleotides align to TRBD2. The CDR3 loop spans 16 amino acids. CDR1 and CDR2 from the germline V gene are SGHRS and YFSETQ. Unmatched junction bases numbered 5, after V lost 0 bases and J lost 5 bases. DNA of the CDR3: TGCGCCAGCAGCTTGGATGGGACTAGCTTAACCGGGGAGCTGTTTTTT. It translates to CASSLDGTSLTGELFF.

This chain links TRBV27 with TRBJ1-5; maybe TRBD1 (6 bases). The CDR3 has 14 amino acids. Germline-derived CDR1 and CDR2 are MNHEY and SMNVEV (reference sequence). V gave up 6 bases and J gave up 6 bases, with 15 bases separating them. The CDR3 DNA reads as TGTGCCAGCAGGGGGGGGCAGGCTGGTCAGCCCCAGCATTTT. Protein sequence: CASRGGQAGQPQHF.

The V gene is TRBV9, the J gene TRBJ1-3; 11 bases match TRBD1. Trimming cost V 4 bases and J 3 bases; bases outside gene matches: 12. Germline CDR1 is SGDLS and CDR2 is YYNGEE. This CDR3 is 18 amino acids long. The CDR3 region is CASSLIPGQGAYGNTIYF. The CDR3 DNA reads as TGTGCCAGCAGCCTCATCCCAGGACAGGGGGCTTATGGAAACACCATATATTTT.

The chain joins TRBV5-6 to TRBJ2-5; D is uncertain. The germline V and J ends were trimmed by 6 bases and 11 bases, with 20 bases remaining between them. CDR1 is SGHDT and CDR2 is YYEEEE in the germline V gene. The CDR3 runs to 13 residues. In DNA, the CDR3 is TGTGCCAGCAACCTTGGAGCTAATTCGAAACAGTACTTC. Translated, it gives CASNLGANSKQYF.